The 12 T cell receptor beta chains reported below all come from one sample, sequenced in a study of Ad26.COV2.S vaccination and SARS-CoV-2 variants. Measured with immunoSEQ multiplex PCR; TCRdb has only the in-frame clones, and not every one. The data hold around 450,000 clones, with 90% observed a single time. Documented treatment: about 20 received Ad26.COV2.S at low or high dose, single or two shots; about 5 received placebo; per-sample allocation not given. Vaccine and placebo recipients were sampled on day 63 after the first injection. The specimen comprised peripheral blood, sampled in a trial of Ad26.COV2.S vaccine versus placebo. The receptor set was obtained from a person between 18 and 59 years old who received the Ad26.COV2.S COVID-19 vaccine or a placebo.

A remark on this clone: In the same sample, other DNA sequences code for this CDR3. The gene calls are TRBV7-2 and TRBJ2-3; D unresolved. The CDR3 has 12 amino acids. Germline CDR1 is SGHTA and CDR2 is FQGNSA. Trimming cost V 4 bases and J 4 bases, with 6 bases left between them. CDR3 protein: CASSSGPDTQYF. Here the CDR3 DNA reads TGTGCCAGCAGCTCAGGACCAGATACGCAGTATTTT. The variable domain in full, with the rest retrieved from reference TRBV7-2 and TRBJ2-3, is GAGVSQSPSNKVTEKGKDVELRCDPISGHTALYWYRQSLGQGLEFLIYFQGNSAPDKSGLPSDRFSAERTGGSVSTLTIQRTQQEDSAVYLCASSSGPDTQYFGPGTRLTVL.

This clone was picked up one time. CDR3 region: CASSYLAAPYNEQFF. The CDR3 nucleotides are TGTGCCAGCAGTTACTTGGCGGCTCCCTACAATGAGCAGTTCTTC. The V call is TRBV6-2 or TRBV6-3, the J call TRBJ2-1, with unresolved D. The CDR3 covers 15 residues. Germline CDR1 and CDR2: MNHEY and SVGEGT. V gave up 1 base and J gave up 2 bases, with 9 bases separating them.

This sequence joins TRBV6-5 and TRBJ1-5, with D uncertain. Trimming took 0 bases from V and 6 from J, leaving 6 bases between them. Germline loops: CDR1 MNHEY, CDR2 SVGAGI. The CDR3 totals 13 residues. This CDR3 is CASSYSQVQPQHF. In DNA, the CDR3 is TGTGCCAGCAGTTACTCTCAAGTTCAGCCCCAGCATTTT.

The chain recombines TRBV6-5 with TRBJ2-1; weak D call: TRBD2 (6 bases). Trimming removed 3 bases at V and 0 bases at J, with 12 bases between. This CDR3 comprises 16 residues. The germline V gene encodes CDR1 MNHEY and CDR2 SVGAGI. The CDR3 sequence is CASSYKGRSSYNEQFF. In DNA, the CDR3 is TGTGCCAGCAGTTATAAAGGGAGGAGCTCCTACAATGAGCAGTTCTTC.

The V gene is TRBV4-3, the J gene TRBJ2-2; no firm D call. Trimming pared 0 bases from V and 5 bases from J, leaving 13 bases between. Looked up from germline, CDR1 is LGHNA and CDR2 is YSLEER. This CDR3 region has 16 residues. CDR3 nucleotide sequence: TGCGCCAGCAGCCAAGATCCCAGGATGAGGACCGGGGAGCTGTTTTTT. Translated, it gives CASSQDPRMRTGELFF.

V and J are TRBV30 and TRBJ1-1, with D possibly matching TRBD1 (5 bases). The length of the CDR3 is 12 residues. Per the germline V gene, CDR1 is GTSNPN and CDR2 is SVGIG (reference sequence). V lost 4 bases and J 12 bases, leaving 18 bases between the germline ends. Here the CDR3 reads CAWKGTSGAPFF. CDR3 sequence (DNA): TGTGCCTGGAAGGGGACCAGCGGGGCGCCTTTCTTT.

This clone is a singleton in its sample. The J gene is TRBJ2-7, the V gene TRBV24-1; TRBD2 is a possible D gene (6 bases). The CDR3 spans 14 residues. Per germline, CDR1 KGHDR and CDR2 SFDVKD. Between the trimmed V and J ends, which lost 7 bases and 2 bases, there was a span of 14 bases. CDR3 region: CATSKRDSTYEQYF. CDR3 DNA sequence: TGTGCCACCAGCAAACGGGACTCCACCTACGAGCAGTACTTC.

CDR3: CASRSSGRGEQYF. For the CDR3, the DNA is TGTGCCAGCAGATCTAGCGGGAGAGGTGAGCAGTACTTC. The rearrangement joins TRBV27 to TRBJ2-7; TRBD2 aligns across 10 bases. CDR1 is MNHEY, CDR2 SMNVEV, per germline (reference sequence). This CDR3 has 13 residues. With V trimmed by 6 bases and J by 7 bases, 6 bases remained unmatched.

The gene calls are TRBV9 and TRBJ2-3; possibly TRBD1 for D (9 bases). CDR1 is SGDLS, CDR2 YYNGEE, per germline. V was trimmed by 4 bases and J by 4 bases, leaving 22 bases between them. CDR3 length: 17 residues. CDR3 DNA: TGTGCCAGCAGCACCCACGGGGGGGGACAGGGTTCAGATACGCAGTATTTT. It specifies CASSTHGGGQGSDTQYF.

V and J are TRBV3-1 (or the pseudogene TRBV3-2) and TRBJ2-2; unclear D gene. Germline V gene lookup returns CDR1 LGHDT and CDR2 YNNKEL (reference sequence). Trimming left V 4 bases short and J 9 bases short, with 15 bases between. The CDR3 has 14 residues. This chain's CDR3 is CASSPPLLARELFF. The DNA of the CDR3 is TGTGCCAGCAGCCCCCCCTTATTGGCGAGGGAGCTGTTTTTT.

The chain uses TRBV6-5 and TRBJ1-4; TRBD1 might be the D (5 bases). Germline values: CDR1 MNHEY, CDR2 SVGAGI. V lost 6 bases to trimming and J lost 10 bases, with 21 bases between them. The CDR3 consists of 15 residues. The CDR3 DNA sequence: TGTGCCAGCAGCCGCGTCGCCCGGGACCCTCGAAAACTGTTTTTT. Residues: CASSRVARDPRKLFF.

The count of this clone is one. The CDR3 region is CASSSDGQGLYEQYF. For the CDR3, the DNA is TGTGCCAGCAGTTCCGACGGACAGGGCCTTTACGAGCAGTACTTC. This chain uses TRBV27 with TRBJ2-7; TRBD1 matches 8 bases. Unmatched junction bases numbered 9, after V lost 4 bases and J lost 4 bases. The germline V gene has CDR1 MNHEY and CDR2 SMNVEV (reference sequence). The CDR3 is 15 amino acids.